Listed here are 6 T cell receptor beta chains from one sample, sequenced in a study of T cells in localized non-small cell lung cancer. Assay used: immunoSEQ multiplex PCR; TCRdb lists only in-frame clones, some missing. The table records 2,900 or so clones, approximately 28% of them present only once. The starting material was lung tumor tissue, obtained before any cancer treatment. Every receptor here comes from a male donor aged 60 or over with stage II squamous cell lung carcinoma.

The chain carries TRBV5-1 and TRBJ2-2; 11 positions agree with TRBD2. The germline V gene has CDR1 SGHRS and CDR2 YFSETQ. CDR3 length: 19 residues. Germline trimming cut 2 bases from V and 0 bases from J; bases unmatched to any gene: 9. The CDR3 protein is CASSFSWTSGFANTGELFF. CDR3 nucleotides: TGCGCCAGCAGCTTCAGTTGGACTAGCGGGTTCGCGAACACCGGGGAGCTGTTTTTT.

V usage is TRBV11-1 and J usage is TRBJ1-6, with 8 bases identical to TRBD1. Germline V gives CDR1 SGHAT, CDR2 FQDESV (reference sequence). This CDR3 comprises 15 residues. The junction had 7 bases not matched to a gene; V was cut back by 3 bases and J by 9 bases. CDR3 in DNA: TGTGCCAGCAGCTTCTCAGGGGGCATGGCTTCACCCCTCCACTTT. Encoded protein: CASSFSGGMASPLHF.

This clone came up a few times. The rearrangement links TRBV18 to TRBJ1-4, with D perhaps matching TRBD1 (6 bases). The CDR3 runs 15 residues. Between the trimmed V and J ends, which lost 2 bases and 1 base, there was a span of 8 bases. Germline V gives CDR1 KGHSH, CDR2 LQKENI. CDR3: CASSPSGETNEKLFF. The CDR3 nucleotides read TGTGCCAGCTCACCATCAGGGGAAACTAATGAAAAACTGTTTTTT.

The chain couples TRBV5-1 to TRBJ2-2, with D tentatively TRBD1 or TRBD2 (5 bases each). Between the trimmed V and J ends, which lost 1 base and 5 bases, there was a span of 15 bases. This CDR3 comprises 16 residues. Germline V gene data show CDR1 as SGHRS and CDR2 as YFSETQ. The CDR3 loop reads CASSLIPGLDTGELFF. The CDR3 region has the DNA TGCGCCAGCAGCTTGATCCCGGGGCTTGATACCGGGGAGCTGTTTTTT.

The chain combines TRBV6-8 with TRBJ1-6; TRBD1 is a possible D gene (5 bases). Germline loops: CDR1 MNHGY, CDR2 SAAAGT. This CDR3 is built from 12 residues. V shed 9 bases and J shed 7 bases, with 10 bases lying between them. The DNA of the CDR3 is TGTGCCAGTGGGACCGGCAATTCACCCCTCCACTTT. This codes for CASGTGNSPLHF.

The chain uses TRBV9 and TRBJ2-3; possibly TRBD1 or TRBD2 for D (6 bases each). Germline CDR1 is SGDLS and CDR2 is YYNGEE. V gave up 0 bases and J gave up 2 bases, with 7 bases separating them. The CDR3 runs to 14 residues. CDR3 coding DNA: TGTGCCAGCAGCGTAGCGGGGGCCACAGATACGCAGTATTTT. Translation gives CASSVAGATDTQYF.